The 23 T cell receptor beta chains below all came from one sample that was sequenced in a study of OX40 agonist ivuxolimab in advanced cancers. The assay was immunoSEQ multiplex PCR, and TCRdb's table has in-frame clones only and misses some. Of roughly 60,000 clones listed, just over 85% are singletons. The source was CD4+ or CD8+ T cells sorted from blood, collected in a trial of the OX40 agonist ivuxolimab. All receptors derive from an adult with an advanced solid tumor such as melanoma, head and neck, liver or kidney cancer.

The gene calls are TRBV7-2 and TRBJ1-3; D not resolved. Germline CDR1 and CDR2: SGHTA and FQGNSA. V was pared by 7 bases and J by 2 bases, with 9 bases between. This CDR3 region has 13 residues. Written as DNA, the CDR3 is TGTGCCAGCAAGGGCAGCGCTGGAAACACCATATATTTT. As protein: CASKGSAGNTIYF.

This rearrangement joins TRBV5-4 to TRBJ2-1, with 11 bases lining up with TRBD2. Germline CDR1 SGHNT, CDR2 YYREEE (reference sequence). CDR3 length: 18 residues. The V gene end was trimmed by 0 bases and the J gene end by 4 bases; junction bases not matched to a gene: 9. This chain's CDR3 is CASSLAASGGFPYNEQFF. Here the CDR3 DNA reads TGTGCCAGCAGCTTGGCTGCTAGCGGGGGGTTCCCATACAATGAGCAGTTCTTC. The variable domain in full, completed from reference TRBV5-4 and TRBJ2-1, reads ETGVTQSPTHLIKTRGQQVTLRCSSQSGHNTVSWYQQALGQGPQFIFQYYREEENGRGNFPPRFSGLQFPNYSSELNVNALELDDSALYLCASSLAASGGFPYNEQFFGPGTRLTVL.

The chain carries TRBV5-1 and TRBJ2-7; no clear D. V was cut by 3 bases and J by 4 bases, with 14 bases left in between. Germline V lookup: CDR1 SGHRS, CDR2 YFSETQ. The CDR3 contains 14 residues. The CDR3 is CASSSQVVGYEQYF. CDR3 DNA sequence: TGCGCCAGCAGCTCCCAGGTAGTAGGGTACGAGCAGTACTTC.

CDR3 sequence reads: CAWTVGAAWNEQFF. The CDR3 DNA follows: TGTGCCTGGACCGTAGGGGCGGCTTGGAATGAGCAGTTCTTC. This rearrangement joins TRBV30 to TRBJ2-1; D perhaps matches TRBD1 (5 bases). Germline CDR1 is GTSNPN and CDR2 is SVGIG (reference sequence). V lost 4 bases, J lost 7 bases, and 17 bases lay in between. CDR3 size: 14 residues.

The count of this clone is one. The rearrangement joins TRBV5-6 to TRBJ1-1; no definite D call. The germline V and J ends were trimmed by 5 bases and 4 bases, with 6 bases remaining between them. Germline lookup yields CDR1 SGHDT and CDR2 YYEEEE. The CDR3 has 11 residues. Here the CDR3 reads CASSQATEAFF. In DNA form, the CDR3 reads TGTGCCAGCAGTCAAGCCACTGAAGCTTTCTTT.

This clone occurred once. The V gene is TRBV12-2, the J gene TRBJ1-5; TRBD1, as called in the table, went unchecked against the DNA. TRBV12-2 is an annotated pseudogene. This CDR3 has 17 residues. CDR3 sequence: CASRLGEAGGSNQPQHF. In nucleotides, the CDR3 is TGTGCAAGTCGCTTAGGGGAAGCAGGGGGTAGCAATCAGCCCCAGCATTTT.

In its sample, this clone was seen a few times. This rearrangement joins TRBV5-8 to TRBJ2-7; possible D gene TRBD2, 6 bases. Trimming removed 4 bases from V and 7 bases from J, with 24 bases in between. CDR1 and CDR2 (germline): SGHTS, YDEGEE. The CDR3 has 16 amino acids. The CDR3 sequence: CASSPIDPNLAGEQYF. The CDR3 region has the DNA TGTGCCAGCAGCCCCATTGACCCCAACTTGGCGGGGGAGCAGTACTTC.

This rearrangement joins TRBV14 to TRBJ1-6; D may be TRBD1 (5 bases). V lost 0 bases, J lost 5 bases, and 5 bases lay in between. The CDR3 contains 14 residues. The germline gives CDR1 SGHDN, CDR2 FVKESK. The CDR3 coding sequence is TGTGCCAGCAGCCAAGAGACAGATAATTCACCCCTCCACTTT. This encodes CASSQETDNSPLHF.

The chain is built from TRBV2 and TRBJ1-4; 7 nucleotides line up with TRBD1. Germline V CDR1 and CDR2: SNHLY, FYNNEI. V lost 6 bases, J lost 7 bases, and 8 bases stayed unmatched. CDR3 length equals 14 residues. Here the CDR3 reads CASREQGMGEKLFF. The CDR3 DNA is TGTGCCAGCAGGGAACAGGGGATGGGTGAAAAACTGTTTTTT.

The chain has TRBV28 and TRBJ2-5; 11 bases map to TRBD2. Gene TRBJ2-7 matches the end of the DNA better, so the J call may be wrong. This CDR3 spans 13 amino acids. Germline V CDR1 and CDR2: MDHEN, SYDVKM. The DNA of the CDR3 is TGTGCCAGCTTGACTAGCGGGACCTACGAGCAGTACTTC. It is translated as CASLTSGTYEQYF.

This clone was recorded only once. This chain uses TRBV5-4 with TRBJ2-3, with a tentative D call TRBD2 (6 bases). Germline values: CDR1 SGHNT, CDR2 YYREEE (reference sequence). Trimming removed 4 bases from V and 3 bases from J, with 18 bases in between. The CDR3 runs to 16 residues. In nucleotides, the CDR3 is TGTGCCAGCAGCCCTCGGAGGGGAAAAGGGACAGATACGCAGTATTTT. Translation: CASSPRRGKGTDTQYF.

The V gene is TRBV2, the J gene TRBJ2-1, with TRBD2 as a possible D gene (5 bases). V was trimmed by 7 bases and J by 6 bases, leaving 16 bases between them. The germline gives CDR1 SNHLY, CDR2 FYNNEI. The CDR3 runs 14 residues. CDR3 bases: TGTGCCAGCAACCCTAGCACCGGACGCAATGAGCAGTTCTTC. It specifies CASNPSTGRNEQFF.

The chain combines TRBV5-1 with TRBJ2-1; maybe TRBD2 (6 bases). This CDR3 spans 16 amino acids. Germline V gene lookup returns CDR1 SGHRS and CDR2 YFSETQ. Deletions cut 4 bases from V and 6 bases from J, with 20 bases between. The CDR3 is CASSEGTGTWGNEQFF. The CDR3 DNA reads as TGCGCCAGCAGCGAGGGGACTGGGACGTGGGGCAATGAGCAGTTCTTC.

This clone was detected once. The CDR3 is CASSQDQGGNQPQHF. The CDR3 DNA sequence: TGTGCCAGCAGCCAAGACCAGGGGGGCAATCAGCCCCAGCATTTT. The rearrangement uses TRBV4-2 and TRBJ1-5, with 7 nucleotides matching TRBD1. Germline CDR1 LGHNA, CDR2 YNFKEQ. This CDR3 comprises 15 residues. V shed 0 bases and J 2 bases; nucleotides not matched to a gene: 1.

The chain joins TRBV19 to TRBJ1-5; D remains ambiguous. The CDR3 runs to 15 residues. The V gene's germline CDR1 is LNHDA and CDR2 SQIVND (reference sequence). Trimming took 3 bases from V and 0 from J, leaving 9 bases between them. The CDR3 loop reads CASSIQTNSNQPQHF. CDR3 sequence (DNA): TGTGCCAGTAGTATCCAGACTAATAGCAATCAGCCCCAGCATTTT.

CDR3 nucleotides: TGTGCCAGCAGGTCCCTCCCCGGCAACGGAAACACCATATATTTT. Protein product: CASRSLPGNGNTIYF. The rearrangement uses TRBV6-1 and TRBJ1-3, with no clear D. This CDR3 contains 15 residues. CDR1 and CDR2 (germline): MNHNS, SASEGT. V was trimmed by 6 bases and J by 4 bases, leaving 16 bases between them.

The chain couples TRBV18 to TRBJ2-1, with D maybe TRBD2 (6 bases). CDR1 is KGHSH and CDR2 is LQKENI in the germline V gene. The V end was cut by 3 bases, the J end by 7 bases, with 13 bases between. This CDR3 comprises 14 residues. CDR3 in amino acids: CASSPLRGRNEQFF. The DNA for the CDR3 is TGTGCCAGCTCACCTCTCCGGGGGAGGAATGAGCAGTTCTTC.

This chain links TRBV27 with TRBJ2-6; D gene ambiguous. CDR3 size: 19 residues. The V and J ends lost 2 bases and 5 bases respectively, with 22 bases between them. From germline, CDR1 is MNHEY and CDR2 SMNVEV (reference sequence). The CDR3 DNA sequence: TGTGCCAGCAGTTTAATGGCCATTGGGTCCCCTGTTAGGGCCAACGTCCTGACTTTC. As protein: CASSLMAIGSPVRANVLTF.

The gene calls are TRBV9 and TRBJ2-3; 12 bases match TRBD2. From germline, CDR1 is SGDLS and CDR2 YYNGEE. CDR3 length equals 15 residues. The V and J ends lost 4 bases and 5 bases, in that order; junction bases with no gene match: 5. CDR3 sequence: CASSRLAGDVDTQYF. The CDR3 DNA is TGTGCCAGCAGCCGACTAGCGGGAGACGTAGATACGCAGTATTTT. The full variable domain, completed using reference TRBV9 and TRBJ2-3, is DSGVTQTPKHLITATGQRVTLRCSPRSGDLSVYWYQQSLDQGLQFLIQYYNGEERAKGNILERFSAQQFPDLHSELNLSSLELGDSALYFCASSRLAGDVDTQYFGPGTRLTVL.

The V gene is TRBV19, the J gene TRBJ1-1; tentative D call: TRBD1 (6 bases). CDR1 is LNHDA and CDR2 is SQIVND in the germline V gene (reference sequence). CDR3 length: 15 amino acids. Deletions cut 7 bases from V and 1 base from J, with 16 bases between. The CDR3, as DNA: TGTGCCAGTAACGTACAGGGTATAAAGAACACTGAAGCTTTCTTT. Translating gives CASNVQGIKNTEAFF.

CDR3 coding DNA: TGCGCCAGCCGCGGGACTCTGGGCACCGGGGAGCTGTTTTTT. Its protein is CASRGTLGTGELFF. The chain employs TRBV5-1 and TRBJ2-2; D perhaps matches TRBD2 (6 bases). Deletions cut 7 bases from V and 4 bases from J, with 14 bases between. The CDR3 consists of 14 residues. CDR1 and CDR2 (germline): SGHRS, YFSETQ.

The chain is built from TRBV18 and TRBJ1-6, with 7 bases that match TRBD1. V was clipped by 6 bases and J by 7 bases; unmatched bases: 6. Germline V gives CDR1 KGHSH, CDR2 LQKENI. The CDR3 has 14 amino acids. CDR3 DNA: TGTGCCAGCTCTGAAGACAGGGTAAATTCACCCCTCCACTTT. It codes for CASSEDRVNSPLHF.

In its sample, this clone was seen a few times. The chain has TRBV27 and TRBJ1-2; no clear D. Trimming took 5 bases from V and 4 from J, leaving 11 bases between them. The germline V gene encodes CDR1 MNHEY and CDR2 SMNVEV (reference sequence). The CDR3 loop spans 13 amino acids. CDR3: CASSPSPTYGYTF. CDR3 bases: TGTGCCAGCAGTCCCTCCCCCACCTATGGCTACACCTTC.